This passage covers 20 T cell receptor beta chains from one sample sequenced in a study of control samples from healthy donors and cancer patients (dated by TCRdb to about 2020). Library preparation used the immunoSEQ multiplex PCR assay. TCRdb holds this immuneACCESS table with in-frame rearrangements only. Some clones are missing; in checked studies, unresolved V genes explain under half, and the rest has no known cause. The sample table records approximately 97,000 clones; roughly 92% of these occur just once. The ten largest clones add up to around 3% of the sample. Sequencing input: blood. These receptors originate from a human donor in good health. The donor label of this sample is uncertain.

The CDR3: CASSKRGAYNEQFF. DNA for the CDR3: TGTGCCAGCTCTAAGAGGGGGGCCTACAATGAGCAGTTCTTC. J is TRBJ2-1 and V is TRBV14, with D possibly called TRBD1 or TRBD2 (6 bases each). The CDR3 is made up of 14 amino acids. Trimming took off 8 bases at V and 2 bases at J, with 13 bases between the two ends. The germline V gene encodes CDR1 SGHDN and CDR2 FVKESK.

This CDR3 is CASSKQGTYEQYV. CDR3 coding DNA: TGTGCCAGCAGCAAACAGGGAACCTACGAGCAGTACGTC. V and J are TRBV12-3 or TRBV12-4 and TRBJ2-7; weak D call: TRBD1 (6 bases). CDR3 size: 13 residues. Deletions cut 6 bases from V and 2 bases from J, with 11 bases between.

This chain links TRBV6-5 with TRBJ2-1; tentatively, D is TRBD2 (6 bases). Germline V lookup: CDR1 MNHEY, CDR2 SVGAGI. The CDR3 sequence is 11 residues long. V was pared by 8 bases and J by 9 bases, with 11 bases between. CDR3 nucleotide sequence: TGTGCCAGCTCCAGGGAGGCTGAGCAGTTCTTC. Residues: CASSREAEQFF.

This chain links TRBV5-3 with TRBJ1-2, with a tentative D call TRBD1 (5 bases). TRBV5-3 is an ORF, and what it does is uncertain. The CDR3 is made up of 16 amino acids. Between the trimmed V and J ends, which lost 0 bases and 4 bases, there was a span of 16 bases. CDR3: CARSLAGGVQSYGYTF. As DNA, the CDR3 is TGTGCCAGAAGCTTGGCCGGGGGGGTGCAGAGCTATGGCTACACCTTC.

The chain has TRBV2 and TRBJ1-1, with TRBD1 identical over 8 bases. The CDR3 is 15 amino acids. The ends lost 6 bases at V and 8 bases at J; junction bases unmatched: 14. CDR1 is SNHLY and CDR2 is FYNNEI in the germline V gene. CDR3 region: CASSGPGQASYEAFF. Written as DNA, the CDR3 is TGTGCCAGCAGCGGCCCGGGACAGGCGTCTTACGAAGCTTTCTTT.

The CDR3 is CASSPRTNEKLFF. Written as DNA, the CDR3 is TGTGCCAGCAGCCCCCGGACCAATGAAAAACTGTTTTTT. V is TRBV3-1 (or the pseudogene TRBV3-2) and J is TRBJ1-4, with unresolved D. With 4 bases removed from V and 5 bases from J, the gap between germline ends came to 8 bases. This CDR3 has 13 residues. From germline, CDR1 is LGHDT and CDR2 YNNKEL (reference sequence).

This clone showed up just once. The gene calls are TRBV7-2 and TRBJ1-2; possibly TRBD1 for D (6 bases). The CDR3 is made up of 14 amino acids. The V and J ends lost 5 bases and 1 base respectively, with 11 bases between them. CDR1 is SGHTA, CDR2 FQGNSA, per germline. The CDR3 bases are TGTGCCAGCAGCCCGACGGACAGTAACTATGGCTACACCTTC. Protein sequence: CASSPTDSNYGYTF.

The V gene is TRBV5-6, the J gene TRBJ2-1, with 12 bases that match TRBD2. CDR3 length: 16 residues. CDR1 is SGHDT, CDR2 YYEEEE, per germline. J gave up 10 bases and V 5 bases, and 13 bases lay outside the gene matches. This CDR3 is CASRRPGTSGSREQFF. The CDR3 region has the DNA TGTGCCAGCAGGAGGCCCGGGACTAGCGGGTCGAGGGAGCAGTTCTTC.

This chain uses TRBV5-4 with TRBJ2-5, with 7 bases lining up with TRBD1. The germline gives CDR1 SGHNT, CDR2 YYREEE (reference sequence). This CDR3 comprises 14 residues. Germline trimming cut 2 bases from V and 5 bases from J; bases unmatched to any gene: 6. CDR3 bases: TGTGCCAGCAGCTTCCCGACAGGGATCGAGACCCAGTACTTC. This codes for CASSFPTGIETQYF.

For the CDR3, the DNA is TGTGCCAGCCCCCCGAGCCCGCCTCAGGGAAGGAGCACAGATACGCAGTATTTT. This gives the protein CASPPSPPQGRSTDTQYF. The J gene is TRBJ2-3, the V gene TRBV7-9, with D possibly being TRBD1 (5 bases). Germline V gene data show CDR1 as SEHNR and CDR2 as FQNEAQ (reference sequence). CDR3 size: 18 residues. Trimming took off 8 bases at V and 0 bases at J, with 24 bases between the two ends.

The chain combines TRBV18 with TRBJ1-1; tentatively, D is TRBD1 (6 bases). Trimming removed 6 bases at V and 3 bases at J, with 8 bases between. Germline CDR1 reads KGHSH; CDR2 reads LQKENI. The CDR3 sequence is 12 residues long. CDR3 coding DNA: TGTGCCAGCTCGAACAGGGACACTGAAGCTTTCTTT. Protein sequence: CASSNRDTEAFF.

V gene TRBV4-2 combines with J gene TRBJ1-2; D not resolved. CDR3 length: 14 residues. Germline CDR1 LGHNA, CDR2 YNFKEQ. V was cut by 2 bases and J by 8 bases, with 15 bases left in between. CDR3: CASSQIGPERGYTF. CDR3 sequence (DNA): TGTGCCAGCAGCCAAATAGGACCCGAGCGGGGCTACACCTTC.

The rearrangement joins TRBV28 to TRBJ1-6, with TRBD1 matching 8 bases. CDR1 MDHEN and CDR2 SYDVKM come from the germline V gene. Trimming cost V 5 bases and J 9 bases; bases outside gene matches: 15. The CDR3 is 17 residues long. The DNA for the CDR3 is TGTGCCAGCAGTCCCCCACCGGGACAGGAGCGGCGTTCACCCCTCCACTTT. It is translated as CASSPPPGQERRSPLHF.

The V gene is TRBV7-6, the J gene TRBJ1-1; 9 positions match TRBD1. The CDR3 has 16 residues. V shed 1 base and J 3 bases; nucleotides not matched to a gene: 6. Germline V gives CDR1 SGHVS, CDR2 FNYEAQ. CDR3 sequence reads: CASSLGGTGWDTEAFF. The CDR3 nucleotides are TGTGCCAGCAGCTTAGGAGGGACAGGGTGGGACACTGAAGCTTTCTTT.

This chain uses TRBV24-1 with TRBJ2-1; 8 nucleotides agree with TRBD2. CDR1 is KGHDR and CDR2 is SFDVKD in the germline V gene. The CDR3 has 16 amino acids. Trimming at V came to 0 bases and at J to 5 bases, leaving 5 bases not matched to a gene. The CDR3: CATSDLGLAGDNEQFF. CDR3 coding DNA: TGTGCCACCAGTGATTTGGGACTAGCCGGGGACAATGAGCAGTTCTTC.

The chain recombines TRBV6-5 with TRBJ1-1; TRBD1 might be the D (6 bases). The CDR3 contains 15 residues. Trimming took 4 bases from V and 1 from J, leaving 13 bases between them. Germline V CDR1 and CDR2: MNHEY, SVGAGI. The DNA for the CDR3 is TGTGCCAGCAGTTTCAGGGGATCAGGGAACACTGAAGCTTTCTTT. This encodes CASSFRGSGNTEAFF.

The chain employs TRBV5-1 and TRBJ1-1; D perhaps matches TRBD1 (5 bases). The CDR3 totals 15 residues. CDR1 SGHRS and CDR2 YFSETQ come from the germline V gene. The V and J ends lost 4 bases and 1 base respectively, with 14 bases between them. The CDR3 region is CASSLPGTENTEAFF. CDR3 DNA sequence: TGCGCCAGCAGCCTGCCCGGGACTGAGAACACTGAAGCTTTCTTT.

DNA for the CDR3: TGTGCCAGCAGTTCTGTGACAGGCGGCTACACCTTC. It encodes CASSSVTGGYTF. V and J are TRBV6-2 or TRBV6-3 and TRBJ1-2; possible D gene TRBD1, 6 bases. V was pared by 4 bases and J by 8 bases, with 11 bases between. CDR3 length: 12 amino acids. The germline V gene has CDR1 MNHEY and CDR2 SVGEGT.

This chain connects TRBV7-6 to TRBJ2-2; 11 bases fit TRBD2. The CDR3 consists of 18 residues. Germline CDR1 and CDR2: SGHVS and FNYEAQ. The J segment lost 1 base and the V segment lost 2 bases, leaving 6 bases of the junction unmatched. Here the CDR3 DNA reads TGTGCCAGCAGCTTAACGCCGGGACTAGCGGAGAACACCGGGGAGCTGTTTTTT. The encoded protein is CASSLTPGLAENTGELFF.

The chain combines TRBV6-5 with TRBJ2-5; D gene ambiguous. There are 14 residues in the CDR3. The germline gives CDR1 MNHEY, CDR2 SVGAGI. Trimming stripped 7 bases from V and 4 bases from J, with 16 bases between. CDR3 sequence (DNA): TGTGCCAGCACCCCGTGGTCGGCTGGAGAGACCCAGTACTTC. Protein: CASTPWSAGETQYF.